The rows below give T cell receptor beta chains drawn from one sample of a study of shared clonotypes between healthy human individuals. Some clones are missing from TCRdb's copy, which holds only in-frame ones; the method was immunoSEQ multiplex PCR. The repertoire consists of some 470,000 clones, with 76% occurring once and the leading ten covering 10% to 15%. Input material: PBMCs. Every receptor here comes from a middle-aged woman in good health. Some clones in this sample may be carry-over from other donors' samples. CDR3s include the opening cysteine and the closing phenylalanine or tryptophan. The D gene is left open where the match is weak. Some rows have no size entry. The others give once, few or many, or a class for an expanded clone.

CDR3 DNA | CDR3 protein | J gene | D gene | clone size | V gene
TGTGCCAGCTCGGAATCCGGGCGGTACGAGCAGTACTTC | CASSESGRYEQYF | TRBJ2-7 | . | . | TRBV6-1
TGTGCCTGGAGCGGGGGTCCGAGTCAGCCCCAGCATTTT | CAWSGGPSQPQHF | TRBJ1-5 | . | . | TRBV30
TGTGCCATCAGTGCCCAGGTGACAACTAATGAAAAACTGTTTTTT | CAISAQVTTNEKLFF | TRBJ1-4 | . | many | TRBV10-3
TGTGCCAGCAGCTTCGCGGATAGCACAGATACGCAGTATTTT | CASSFADSTDTQYF | TRBJ2-3 | . | . | TRBV7-3
TGTGCCAGCAGCCAGACAGGGGACTCTGGAAACACCATATATTTT | CASSQTGDSGNTIYF | TRBJ1-3 | TRBD1 | . | TRBV7-9
TGTGCCAGCGGAACAGGGGTCGGAAACACCATATATTTT | CASGTGVGNTIYF | TRBJ1-3 | TRBD1 | . | TRBV7-3
TGTGCCAGCAGCCGGGACAGGGGACAGACCCAGTACTTC | CASSRDRGQTQYF | TRBJ2-5 | TRBD1 | . | TRBV7-3
TGCAGCGTCGGGACAGACACTAACTATGGCTACACCTTC | CSVGTDTNYGYTF | TRBJ1-2 | TRBD1 | . | TRBV29-1
TGTGCCAGCAGCCAAGATACCGAAAAACTGTTTTTT | CASSQDTEKLFF | TRBJ1-4 | . | . | TRBV4-2
TGTGCCAGCAGCGTAGCAACGGGAGTTGGGGAGACCCAGTACTTC | CASSVATGVGETQYF | TRBJ2-5 | . | . | TRBV9
TGTGCCAGCAGTAGGACGGGAAACACTGAAGCTTTCTTT | CASSRTGNTEAFF | TRBJ1-1 | . | many | TRBV6-4
TGTGCCAGTAGTATAGGACAGAATAATGAGCAGTTCTTC | CASSIGQNNEQFF | TRBJ2-1 | . | once | TRBV19
TGCGCCAGCAGCCAAGTGCTCCGGGACGGAGCTAACTATGGCTACACCTTC | CASSQVLRDGANYGYTF | TRBJ1-2 | . | . | TRBV4-3
TGTGCCAGCAGCTCGGGACTAGCGGGATACAATGAGCAGTTCTTC | CASSSGLAGYNEQFF | TRBJ2-1 | TRBD2 | . | TRBV11-3
TGTGCCAGCAGCGTAGCCCCCTCCGCCTACGAGCAGTACTTC | CASSVAPSAYEQYF | TRBJ2-7 | . | . | TRBV9
TGTGCCAGCAGCACGACTAGCAGTACCTACGAGCAGTACTTC | CASSTTSSTYEQYF | TRBJ2-7 | TRBD2 | . | TRBV7-9
TGTGCCAGCAGTCCCCCGATTGTGGGCGAGGGAGAGACCCAGTACTTC | CASSPPIVGEGETQYF | TRBJ2-5 | . | . | TRBV28
TGTGCCAGCAGCGTAGGTGGGAGAGGCGGGAGGGCCGACGGGGAGCTGTTTTTT | CASSVGGRGGRADGELFF | TRBJ2-2 | TRBD2 | . | TRBV9
TGTGCCAGCAGCAGAACTGGAGGTGAGCAGTTCTTC | CASSRTGGEQFF | TRBJ2-1 | . | . | TRBV6-5
TGTGCCAGCAGGGAGACTGGGGGGTACGAGCAGTACTTC | CASRETGGYEQYF | TRBJ2-7 | . | few | TRBV6-1
TGCGCCAGCAGCTTCGACGGGGACACTGAAGCTTTCTTT | CASSFDGDTEAFF | TRBJ1-1 | . | . | TRBV5-1
TGTGCCAGCAGTGACCCGGGACAGGCGGGGAAAAGGGGGGCTTTCTTT | CASSDPGQAGKRGAFF | TRBJ1-1 | TRBD1 | . | TRBV6-1
TGCGCCAGCAGGGTCCAGCGGGGAAACAATGAGCAGTTCTTC | CASRVQRGNNEQFF | TRBJ2-1 | TRBD2 | . | TRBV5-1
TGTGCCAGCTCAAAAGCGGGACAGTTATACGAGCAGTACTTC | CASSKAGQLYEQYF | TRBJ2-7 | . | once | TRBV18
TGTGCCAGCTCGGCGGAAGGGACCCCTGGGAAGTATGGCTACACCTTC | CASSAEGTPGKYGYTF | TRBJ1-2 | . | . | TRBV18
TGCGCCAGCAGAGAACAGGGGAACACTGAAGCTTTCTTT | CASREQGNTEAFF | TRBJ1-1 | . | . | TRBV5-1
TGTGCCAGCAGCGTAGCTGGGGGACAGCCCCAGCATTTT | CASSVAGGQPQHF | TRBJ1-5 | . | . | TRBV9
TGTGCCAGCAGCTTCAAGGGGACCTACAATGAGCAGTTCTTC | CASSFKGTYNEQFF | TRBJ2-1 | . | . | TRBV11-2
TGCGCCAGCAGCTTACAACCCGGGACAGGGGGCGCCAAGGATGGCTACACCTTC | CASSLQPGTGGAKDGYTF | TRBJ1-2 | TRBD1 | . | TRBV5-1
TGTGCCAGCAGCCCCTTCGCGGGAGTGAACACCGGGGAGCTGTTTTTT | CASSPFAGVNTGELFF | TRBJ2-2 | TRBD2 | . | TRBV5-4
TGTGCCAGCAGTTTGTGGGGCGGCGGCTACACCTTC | CASSLWGGGYTF | TRBJ1-2 | . | . | TRBV28
TGTGCCAGCTCGCGGGACAGGGCCACCGGGGAGCTGTTTTTT | CASSRDRATGELFF | TRBJ2-2 | TRBD1 | . | TRBV18
TGTGCCAGCAGTTTGGGGGGAGAGGGAAGTGGAACTTACAATGAGCAGTTCTTC | CASSLGGEGSGTYNEQFF | TRBJ2-1 | . | few | TRBV27
TGTGCCAGCAGCTTGGGAGGGGATCAGCCCCAGCATTTT | CASSLGGDQPQHF | TRBJ1-5 | . | . | TRBV5-4
TGTGCCAGCTCCCCTTCGAGTTTGACCGGGGAGCTGTTTTTT | CASSPSSLTGELFF | TRBJ2-2 | . | . | TRBV18
TGTGCCAGCAGCCAGTTACGAGGGGGTACGCAGTATTTT | CASSQLRGGTQYF | TRBJ2-3 | . | . | TRBV14
TGTGCCAGCAGTGAATTTGGGGACAGGCACGGCTACACCTTC | CASSEFGDRHGYTF | TRBJ1-2 | TRBD1 | . | TRBV25-1
TGTGCCAGCAGCTTAACCGGCACCGGGGAGCTGTTTTTT | CASSLTGTGELFF | TRBJ2-2 | . | many | TRBV7-3
TGCAGCGCGGGACAGGGCGGTACAGATACGCAGTATTTT | CSAGQGGTDTQYF | TRBJ2-3 | TRBD1 | . | TRBV29-1
TGTGCCAGCAGCTACCTCCCGGGGGGGGTTGTGTACGAGCAGTACTTC | CASSYLPGGVVYEQYF | TRBJ2-7 | TRBD2 | . | TRBV11-2
TGTGCCACCAGCGACGACAGGGTGGTCTACAATGAGCAGTTCTTC | CATSDDRVVYNEQFF | TRBJ2-1 | TRBD1 | . | TRBV15
TGCGCCAGCAGCCTAGGGACAGCCAGTATTGACACTGAAGCTTTCTTT | CASSLGTASIDTEAFF | TRBJ1-1 | TRBD1 | . | TRBV4-1
TGTGCCAGCAGCCCAGCCCCCGACAGGGGAGTAACAGGCAATCAGCCCCAGCATTTT | CASSPAPDRGVTGNQPQHF | TRBJ1-5 | TRBD1 | . | TRBV27
TGTGCCAGCAGTTACGAGGAAACGGGCTCCTACGAGCAGTACTTC | CASSYEETGSYEQYF | TRBJ2-7 | . | few | TRBV6-6
TGCAGCGTTGTTCAGGAGTCCTACGAGCAGTACTTC | CSVVQESYEQYF | TRBJ2-7 | . | few | TRBV29-1
TGTGCCTGGACAGGGAGTTTTGGCTACACCTTC | CAWTGSFGYTF | TRBJ1-2 | . | . | TRBV30
TGTGCCAGCTCATCCGGGACAGGGAATTCACCCCTCCACTTT | CASSSGTGNSPLHF | TRBJ1-6 | TRBD1 | once | TRBV18
TGTGCCTGGGAGGAGCCCGGGACAGACGTCAATAGCAATCAGCCCCAGCATTTT | CAWEEPGTDVNSNQPQHF | TRBJ1-5 | TRBD1 | few | TRBV30
TGTGCCATCAGTGAGGGACAGGGGGCCAAAAACATTCAGTACTTC | CAISEGQGAKNIQYF | TRBJ2-4 | TRBD1 | . | TRBV10-3
TGTGCCAGCAGCTTAGGACTAGCGGGAGGCTACAATGAGCAGTTCTTC | CASSLGLAGGYNEQFF | TRBJ2-1 | TRBD2 | . | TRBV11-2
TGTGCCAGCAGCTTTGCTAGCGGGAGTCGCGGCGGGGAGCTGTTTTTT | CASSFASGSRGGELFF | TRBJ2-2 | TRBD2 | once | TRBV7-2
TGCGCCAGCGCTGTGGGACAGGGACGCACAGATACGCAGTATTTT | CASAVGQGRTDTQYF | TRBJ2-3 | TRBD1 | . | TRBV5-1
TGTGCCAGCACCAACCCAGGGGTCTCTGGAAACACCATATATTTT | CASTNPGVSGNTIYF | TRBJ1-3 | . | . | TRBV6-6